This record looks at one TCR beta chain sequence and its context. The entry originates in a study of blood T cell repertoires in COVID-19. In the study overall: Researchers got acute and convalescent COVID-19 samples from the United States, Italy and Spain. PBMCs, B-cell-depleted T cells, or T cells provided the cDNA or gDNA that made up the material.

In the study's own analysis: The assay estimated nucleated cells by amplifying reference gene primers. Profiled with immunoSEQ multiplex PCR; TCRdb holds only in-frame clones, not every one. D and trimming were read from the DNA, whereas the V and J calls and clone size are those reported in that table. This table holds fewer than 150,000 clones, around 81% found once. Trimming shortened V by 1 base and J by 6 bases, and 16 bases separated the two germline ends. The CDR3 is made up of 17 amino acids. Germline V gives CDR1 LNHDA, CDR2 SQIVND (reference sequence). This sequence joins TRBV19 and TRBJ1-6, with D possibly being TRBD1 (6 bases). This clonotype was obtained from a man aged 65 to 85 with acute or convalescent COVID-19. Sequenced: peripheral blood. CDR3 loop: CASSIVLTGQGNSPLHF. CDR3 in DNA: TGTGCCAGTAGTATAGTTCTTACAGGGCAGGGTAATTCACCCCTCCACTTT.